The T cell receptor (beta chain) under discussion was sequenced for a study of cytomegalovirus exposure and HLA in healthy donors. CDR1 and CDR2 (germline): SGHNT, YYREEE (reference sequence). CDR3 length equals 13 residues. With 4 bases clipped from V and 6 bases from J, the junction kept 6 bases outside the gene matches. Overall study findings and caveats: An assumption of roughly uniform sequencing depth across donors underlay the presence/absence analyses.

The PCR employed 60 Vbeta primers together with 13 Jbeta primers. In the study's own analysis: As a later analysis found, there were 70 million to 90 million unique TCR beta chains, of which some 10 million were shared. TCRdb's copy holds only in-frame clones and misses some; the assay was immunoSEQ multiplex PCR. That table is the source of V, J and clone size, and D and trimming were worked out from the DNA. The table lists about 160,000 clones, approximately 80% of them singletons. With regard to this clone: The antigen is unknown.

J is TRBJ2-5 and V is TRBV5-4, with TRBD1 matching over 7 bases. Sequences were obtained from PBMCs. This TCR was recovered from a male donor in good health and CMV-seronegative. Written as DNA, the CDR3 is TGTGCCAGCAGCCTATGGGGACAGCAGACCCAGTACTTC. The encoded protein is CASSLWGQQTQYF.